This entry lists 3 T cell receptor beta chains sequenced from one sample in a study of T cell changes during pregnancy in multiple sclerosis. Some clones are missing from TCRdb's copy, which holds only in-frame ones; the method was immunoSEQ multiplex PCR. The table records roughly 49,000 clones, approximately 95% of them present only once. The material sequenced was CD8+ T cells from peripheral blood mononuclear cells, taken in the first trimester of pregnancy. The receptors here all came from a female donor with multiple sclerosis, enrolled in a pregnancy study.

The chain couples TRBV7-6 to TRBJ2-1; D is perhaps TRBD1 (6 bases). Per germline, CDR1 SGHVS and CDR2 FNYEAQ. The CDR3 is 14 amino acids. Between the trimmed V and J ends, which lost 2 bases and 5 bases, there was a span of 10 bases. CDR3 residues: CASSLRQDDNEQFF. The DNA of the CDR3 is TGTGCCAGCAGCTTACGACAGGACGACAATGAGCAGTTCTTC.

The rearrangement links TRBV4-2 to TRBJ2-7; 9 bases agree with TRBD2. This CDR3 is 16 amino acids long. With V trimmed by 0 bases and J by 4 bases, 7 bases remained unmatched. Germline V gene data show CDR1 as LGHNA and CDR2 as YNFKEQ. The DNA for the CDR3 is TGTGCCAGCAGCCAAGAAGGGGCTAGCGGGATATACGAGCAGTACTTC. This gives the protein CASSQEGASGIYEQYF.

The chain is built from TRBV27 and TRBJ2-7; no firm D call. Germline CDR1 reads MNHEY; CDR2 reads SMNVEV (reference sequence). The CDR3 has 12 residues. V was pared by 4 bases and J by 2 bases, with 6 bases between. CDR3 protein: CASSSGPYEQYF. CDR3 DNA sequence: TGTGCCAGCAGTTCGGGTCCCTACGAGCAGTACTTC.